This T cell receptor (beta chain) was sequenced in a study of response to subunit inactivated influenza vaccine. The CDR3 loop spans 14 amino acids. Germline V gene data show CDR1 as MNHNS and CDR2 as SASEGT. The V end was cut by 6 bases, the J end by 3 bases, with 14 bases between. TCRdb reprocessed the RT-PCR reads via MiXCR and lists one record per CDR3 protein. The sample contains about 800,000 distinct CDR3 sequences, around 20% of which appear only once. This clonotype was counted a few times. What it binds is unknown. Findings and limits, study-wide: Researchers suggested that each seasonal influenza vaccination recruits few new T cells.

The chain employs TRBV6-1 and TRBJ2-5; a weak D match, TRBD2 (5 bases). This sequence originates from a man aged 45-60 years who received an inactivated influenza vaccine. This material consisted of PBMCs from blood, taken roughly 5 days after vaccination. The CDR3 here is CASSPPAAEETQYF. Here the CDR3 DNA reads TGTGCCAGCAGCCCCCCAGCGGCGGAAGAGACCCAGTACTTC.